A single sample is the source of the 11 T cell receptor beta chains below, sequenced in a study of CD8 T cells in Susac syndrome. RNA in amounts of roughly 0.45 to 1 ug was reverse transcribed with random hexamers. TCRdb recomputed calls from the immunoSEQ multiplex PCR reads with MiXCR, one row per CDR3 protein. Of 200,000 to 250,000 distinct CDR3 sequences in the sample, 95% were seen once. Source material: CD4+ T cells from PBMCs. The source is a human donor with multiple sclerosis.

The chain recombines TRBV20-1 with TRBJ1-6; a possible D gene is TRBD1 (5 bases). This CDR3 is 18 amino acids long. The germline CDR1 and CDR2 sequences are DFQATT and SNEGSKA (reference sequence). V was shortened by 0 bases and J by 7 bases, with 22 bases between the two germline ends. For the CDR3, the DNA is TGCAGTGCTAGAGACCAAAAAAAGGCGGGACTAACGAATTCACCCCTCCACTTT. Its protein product is CSARDQKKAGLTNSPLHF.

Regarding this clonotype: One end of the junction fails to match germline, which may point to a read error. The CDR3 loop is CASSLGMTQGIF. The CDR3 DNA is TGCGCCAGCAGCTTGGGGATGACACAAGGGATCTTC. The V and J genes are TRBV5-1 and TRBJ2-1; D ambiguous. The CDR3 has 12 amino acids. Germline V gene sequence: CDR1 SGHRS, CDR2 YFSETQ. The full variable domain, rest sourced from reference TRBV5-1 and TRBJ2-1, is KAGVTQTPRYLIKTRGQQVTLSCSPISGHRSVSWYQQTPGQGLQFLFEYFSETQRNKGNFPGRFSGRQFSNSRSEMNVSTLELGDSALYLCASSLGMTQGIFGPGTRLTVL.

V and J are TRBV29-1 and TRBJ1-5; D may be TRBD1 (5 bases). Germline V CDR1 and CDR2: SQVTM, ANQGSEA. CDR3 length equals 12 residues. The germline V and J ends were trimmed by 4 bases and 4 bases, with 8 bases remaining between them. For the CDR3, the DNA is TGCAGCGTTGGCAGGGCTAATCAGCCCCAGCATTTT. Its protein product is CSVGRANQPQHF.

The chain couples TRBV3-1 to TRBJ1-2; 9 bases map to TRBD1. This CDR3 region has 14 residues. V shed 1 base, J shed 8 bases, and the junction held 5 bases outside the gene matches. Germline V gene lookup returns CDR1 LGHDT and CDR2 YNNKEL (reference sequence). The CDR3 DNA reads as TGTGCCAGCAGCCAAGCGGGACAGGGCCAGGGCTACACCTTC. It specifies CASSQAGQGQGYTF.

In DNA form, the CDR3 reads TGTGCCAGCAACGGCGGGCGGGATGGCTACACCTTC. It specifies CASNGGRDGYTF. V usage is TRBV27 and J usage is TRBJ1-2; no clear D. Looked up from germline, CDR1 is MNHEY and CDR2 is SMNVEV (reference sequence). CDR3 length: 12 residues. V was cut by 7 bases and J by 6 bases, with 12 bases left in between.

CDR3 DNA: TGCAGTGCTAGAAAGTTTGGGTGGGAGACCCAGTACTTC. It specifies CSARKFGWETQYF. The V gene is TRBV20-1, the J gene TRBJ2-5; D uncertain. This CDR3 is built from 13 residues. CDR1 is DFQATT and CDR2 is SNEGSKA in the germline V gene (reference sequence). V was shortened by 2 bases and J by 5 bases, with 12 bases between the two germline ends.

The J gene is TRBJ1-1, the V gene TRBV25-1; 9 bases map to TRBD1. This CDR3 is built from 14 residues. J was trimmed by 2 bases and V by 7 bases; bases with no gene match: 5. Germline-derived CDR1 and CDR2 are MGHDK and SYGVNS. The CDR3, as DNA: TGTGCCAGCAAATCACAGGGGGCAAACACTGAAGCTTTCTTT. It is translated as CASKSQGANTEAFF.

This clonotype was seen only once. This chain links TRBV3-1 with TRBJ2-1; no clear D. V was clipped by 1 base and J by 6 bases, with 7 bases between them. Germline CDR1 is LGHDT and CDR2 is YNNKEL (reference sequence). The CDR3 totals 13 residues. CDR3: CASSQVTSNEQFF. In nucleotides, the CDR3 is TGTGCCAGCAGCCAAGTGACAAGCAATGAGCAGTTCTTC.

V usage is TRBV9 and J usage is TRBJ2-1, with 7 bases identical to TRBD1. J was trimmed by 5 bases and V by 3 bases; bases with no gene match: 5. This CDR3 contains 14 residues. Germline V gene lookup returns CDR1 SGDLS and CDR2 YYNGEE. The CDR3 coding sequence is TGTGCCAGCAGCGATTACAGGGGACACAATGAGCAGTTCTTC. Amino acid sequence: CASSDYRGHNEQFF.

In its sample, this clonotype was seen once. This rearrangement joins TRBV9 to TRBJ2-1; 8 bases match TRBD1. V dropped 5 bases and J dropped 9; count of bases not matched to a gene: 10. Germline CDR1 is SGDLS and CDR2 is YYNGEE. The CDR3 is 14 amino acids. The CDR3 sequence: CASSDRTGTGEQFF. The CDR3 DNA follows: TGTGCCAGCAGTGACCGGACAGGGACAGGTGAGCAGTTCTTC.

The table lists this clonotype with a count of one. The rearrangement uses TRBV7-9 and TRBJ1-6; no firm D call. The V end was cut by 5 bases, the J end by 7 bases, with 9 bases between. The V gene's germline CDR1 is SEHNR and CDR2 FQNEAQ (reference sequence). There are 13 residues in the CDR3. CDR3 protein: CASSADLNSPLHF. The DNA of the CDR3 is TGTGCCAGCAGCGCTGACCTGAATTCACCCCTCCACTTT.